The 25 T cell receptor beta chains listed next were all sequenced from one sample in a study of shared clonotypes between healthy human individuals. Some clones are missing from TCRdb's copy, which holds only in-frame ones; the method was immunoSEQ multiplex PCR. This sample has under 2,500,000 clones, with approximately 96% found just once. Specimen: naive CD4+ T cells sorted from blood. Described subset: CD45RA+ positively selected. Receptors were obtained from a man in his late teens or twenties in good health.

The CDR3 loop reads CASSFRDRNYEQYF. In nucleotides, the CDR3 is TGTGCCAGTAGTTTCCGGGACAGAAACTACGAGCAGTACTTC. The chain employs TRBV19 and TRBJ2-7; 7 nucleotides match TRBD1. The germline V gene has CDR1 LNHDA and CDR2 SQIVND (reference sequence). The V segment lost 5 bases and the J segment 3 bases; nucleotides outside the gene matches: 7. The CDR3 length is 14 residues. Looking up the rest from reference TRBV19 and TRBJ2-7 gives the full variable domain: DGGITQSPKYLFRKEGQNVTLSCEQNLNHDAMYWYRQDPGQGLRLIYYSQIVNDFQKGDIAEGYSVSREKKESFPLTVTSAQKNPTAFYLCASSFRDRNYEQYFGPGTRLTVT.

The rearrangement joins TRBV29-1 to TRBJ2-7; D ambiguous. V was trimmed by 2 bases and J by 5 bases, leaving 10 bases between them. Germline CDR1 reads SQVTM; CDR2 reads ANQGSEA. The CDR3 is made up of 12 amino acids. CDR3 loop: CSVEIFSHEQYF. The DNA for the CDR3 is TGCAGCGTTGAAATCTTTTCCCACGAGCAGTACTTC.

The V call is TRBV19, the J call TRBJ2-7; 11 nucleotides line up with TRBD2. V was clipped by 3 bases and J by 2 bases; unmatched bases: 18. There are 20 residues in the CDR3. Germline V lookup: CDR1 LNHDA, CDR2 SQIVND (reference sequence). CDR3 in DNA: TGTGCCAGTAGTATCGGTCGACAGGGGATTACTAGCGGGAGAACCTACGAGCAGTACTTC. As protein: CASSIGRQGITSGRTYEQYF. The full variable domain, with the rest looked up from reference TRBV19 and TRBJ2-7, is DGGITQSPKYLFRKEGQNVTLSCEQNLNHDAMYWYRQDPGQGLRLIYYSQIVNDFQKGDIAEGYSVSREKKESFPLTVTSAQKNPTAFYLCASSIGRQGITSGRTYEQYFGPGTRLTVT.

The table lists this clone with a count of one. The chain recombines TRBV11-3 with TRBJ2-3; 7 bases line up with TRBD2. CDR3 length: 15 amino acids. In germline, CDR1 is SGHNT, CDR2 YENEEA. Trimming cost V 5 bases and J 4 bases; bases outside gene matches: 9. The CDR3 reads CASSPRGGSADTQYF. Here the CDR3 DNA reads TGTGCCAGCAGCCCCCGAGGCGGGAGCGCAGATACGCAGTATTTT.

This clone turned up a few times. The gene calls are TRBV18 and TRBJ1-1; D gene ambiguous. Germline V gene lookup returns CDR1 KGHSH and CDR2 LQKENI. This CDR3 region has 16 residues. Trimming removed 0 bases from V and 3 bases from J, with 14 bases in between. The CDR3 region is CASSPPWGRQDTEAFF. The CDR3 region has the DNA TGTGCCAGCTCACCACCTTGGGGAAGGCAGGACACTGAAGCTTTCTTT.

The V call is TRBV5-6, the J call TRBJ2-7, with D possibly being TRBD2 (6 bases). V was pared by 6 bases and J by 5 bases, with 24 bases between. Germline V gives CDR1 SGHDT, CDR2 YYEEEE. The CDR3 runs to 16 residues. The CDR3 reads CASIQYKTGGYNEQYF. CDR3 nucleotides: TGTGCCAGCATCCAATACAAGACTGGGGGGTACAACGAGCAGTACTTC.

V usage is TRBV2 and J usage is TRBJ2-7; D is possibly TRBD1 (6 bases). Germline V lookup: CDR1 SNHLY, CDR2 FYNNEI. Trimming took off 5 bases at V and 3 bases at J, with 14 bases between the two ends. The CDR3 sequence is 14 residues long. CDR3 residues: CASSPVGHFYEQYF. The CDR3 coding sequence is TGTGCCAGCAGTCCAGTGGGACATTTCTACGAGCAGTACTTC.

The chain carries TRBV5-1 and TRBJ1-2, with 10 bases lining up with TRBD1. With 5 bases clipped from V and 1 base from J, the junction kept 5 bases outside the gene matches. The germline V gene has CDR1 SGHRS and CDR2 YFSETQ. The CDR3 is 15 residues long. CDR3 residues: CASRAGTGDNYGYTF. CDR3 bases: TGCGCCAGCAGGGCCGGGACAGGGGATAACTATGGCTACACCTTC.

The CDR3 sequence: CASARGSGELFF. CDR3 sequence (DNA): TGTGCCAGCGCCAGGGGGTCCGGGGAGCTGTTTTTT. The chain carries TRBV6-5 and TRBJ2-2, with 7 bases identical to TRBD1. The CDR3 is made up of 12 amino acids. The V segment lost 8 bases and the J segment 6 bases; nucleotides outside the gene matches: 3. The germline V gene encodes CDR1 MNHEY and CDR2 SVGAGI.

The chain combines TRBV7-2 with TRBJ2-3; 9 bases align to TRBD2. V shed 5 bases, J shed 2 bases, and the junction held 5 bases outside the gene matches. The CDR3 runs 15 residues. Germline V gene data show CDR1 as SGHTA and CDR2 as FQGNSA. The CDR3 here is CASSPRLAVTDTQYF. The CDR3 region has the DNA TGTGCCAGCAGCCCCCGACTAGCGGTCACAGATACGCAGTATTTT.

Note on this clone: The same CDR3 also results from other DNA sequences found in this sample. The genes are TRBV27 and TRBJ2-3; D unclear. There are 11 residues in the CDR3. Germline CDR1 is MNHEY and CDR2 is SMNVEV (reference sequence). Trimming left V 3 bases short and J 4 bases short, with 2 bases between. Here the CDR3 reads CASSFSDTQYF. CDR3 bases: TGTGCCAGCAGTTTTTCAGATACGCAGTATTTT.

J is TRBJ2-7 and V is TRBV28; TRBD1 agrees at 7 bases. The junction had 3 bases not matched to a gene; V was cut back by 6 bases and J by 1 base. The CDR3 has 13 amino acids. Germline-derived CDR1 and CDR2 are MDHEN and SYDVKM. The DNA of the CDR3 is TGTGCCAGCAGAGGGGACAGTTCCTACGAGCAGTACTTC. Its translation: CASRGDSSYEQYF.

This chain uses TRBV7-2 with TRBJ2-6; D is tentatively TRBD1 or TRBD2 (5 bases each). The CDR3 extends over 15 amino acids. Germline loops: CDR1 SGHTA, CDR2 FQGNSA. Trimming shortened V by 3 bases and J by 4 bases, and 10 bases separated the two germline ends. CDR3 in amino acids: CASSFGGTGANVLTF. The CDR3 DNA is TGTGCCAGCAGCTTCGGTGGGACGGGGGCCAACGTCCTGACTTTC.

On this clone: The same CDR3 arises from other DNA sequences in this sample as well. The V gene is TRBV6-1, the J gene TRBJ2-7; maybe TRBD1 (6 bases). V gave up 4 bases and J gave up 0 bases, with 13 bases separating them. There are 15 residues in the CDR3. The germline V gene has CDR1 MNHNS and CDR2 SASEGT. As DNA, the CDR3 is TGTGCCAGCAGTGGGCCGACAGGAGTCTCCTACGAGCAGTACTTC. It translates to CASSGPTGVSYEQYF.

This clone was observed once. The chain is built from TRBV4-1 and TRBJ1-2; the D is unclear. This CDR3 has 15 residues. Trimming cost V 1 base and J 0 bases, with 9 bases left between them. Germline V gene lookup returns CDR1 MGHRA and CDR2 YSYEKL. CDR3 loop: CASSQVPGSNYGYTF. The CDR3, as DNA: TGCGCCAGCAGCCAAGTCCCCGGTTCTAACTATGGCTACACCTTC.

The genes are TRBV2 and TRBJ2-3, with 13 bases that match TRBD2. Germline trimming cut 10 bases from V and 0 bases from J; bases unmatched to any gene: 7. Germline-derived CDR1 and CDR2 are SNHLY and FYNNEI. The CDR3 spans 16 residues. The CDR3 bases are TGTGCCACCATTTTACTAGCGGGAGGGAGCACAGATACGCAGTATTTT. Protein sequence: CATILLAGGSTDTQYF. Full variable domain (outside the CDR3, taken from reference TRBV2 and TRBJ2-3): EPEVTQTPSHQVTQMGQEVILRCVPISNHLYFYWYRQILGQKVEFLVSFYNNEISEKSEIFDDQFSVERPDGSNFTLKIRSTKLEDSAMYFCATILLAGGSTDTQYFGPGTRLTVL.

On this clone itself: This specimen includes other DNA sequences encoding the same CDR3. The chain couples TRBV6-1 to TRBJ2-7, with TRBD1 identical over 10 bases. J gave up 2 bases and V 6 bases, and 4 bases lay outside the gene matches. The germline gives CDR1 MNHNS, CDR2 SASEGT. The CDR3 extends over 14 amino acids. The CDR3 region is CASSRTGGPYEQYF. The CDR3 DNA sequence: TGTGCCAGCAGCCGGACAGGGGGGCCCTACGAGCAGTACTTC.

With regard to this clone: Other DNA sequences in this specimen translate into the identical CDR3. This chain connects TRBV7-2 to TRBJ2-2; D is ambiguous. This CDR3 spans 13 amino acids. Germline CDR1 SGHTA, CDR2 FQGNSA. Trimming took off 2 bases at V and 6 bases at J, with 7 bases between the two ends. The CDR3 coding sequence is TGTGCCAGCAGCTTAAGCGTGTCCGGGGAGCTGTTTTTT. Amino acid sequence: CASSLSVSGELFF.

CDR3 nucleotide sequence: TGTGCCAGCAGCTTCGGTACAGGTTACAACACTGAAGCTTTCTTT. Its protein product is CASSFGTGYNTEAFF. The chain recombines TRBV7-9 with TRBJ1-1; a possible D gene is TRBD1 (5 bases). Germline V lookup: CDR1 SEHNR, CDR2 FQNEAQ (reference sequence). CDR3 length equals 15 residues. Trimming shortened V by 3 bases and J by 2 bases, and 13 bases separated the two germline ends. Filled out from reference TRBV7-9 and TRBJ1-1, the complete variable domain reads DTGVSQNPRHKITKRGQNVTFRCDPISEHNRLYWYRQTLGQGPEFLTYFQNEAQLEKSRLLSDRFSAERPKGSFSTLEIQRTEQGDSAMYLCASSFGTGYNTEAFFGQGTRLTVV.

The CDR3 DNA sequence: TGTGCCAGCAGTGATTACGGGGCAAATTCGGGAGATACGCAGTATTTT. Encoded protein: CASSDYGANSGDTQYF. This chain links TRBV25-1 with TRBJ2-3; D tentatively reads TRBD1 or TRBD2 (5 bases each). In germline, CDR1 is MGHDK, CDR2 SYGVNS. There are 16 residues in the CDR3. Trimming cost V 3 bases and J 5 bases, with 18 bases left between them.

The chain has TRBV27 and TRBJ1-5; 7 positions match TRBD1. The CDR3 has 15 amino acids. The germline CDR1 and CDR2 sequences are MNHEY and SMNVEV (reference sequence). Trimming at V came to 1 base and at J to 3 bases, leaving 3 bases not matched to a gene. The CDR3 is CASSLYRGLNQPQHF. CDR3 nucleotide sequence: TGTGCCAGCAGTTTATACAGGGGCCTCAATCAGCCCCAGCATTTT.

A word on this clone: Distinct nucleotide sequences in the sample also encode this CDR3. The rearrangement links TRBV4-1 to TRBJ1-1; a weak D match, TRBD1 (6 bases). CDR3 length: 15 residues. The ends were cut back, 0 bases at V and 2 bases at J, with 10 bases in the middle. CDR1 and CDR2 from the germline V gene are MGHRA and YSYEKL. The CDR3 loop reads CASSQEDRLNTEAFF. CDR3 sequence (DNA): TGCGCCAGCAGCCAAGAGGACAGATTAAACACTGAAGCTTTCTTT.

V gene TRBV2 combines with J gene TRBJ1-5, with D possibly TRBD1 on 5 matching bases. The germline CDR1 and CDR2 sequences are SNHLY and FYNNEI. There are 15 residues in the CDR3. Trimming took off 6 bases at V and 2 bases at J, with 14 bases between the two ends. The DNA for the CDR3 is TGTGCCAGCAGCCTCGAGGGAGGGGGCAATCAGCCCCAGCATTTT. It translates to CASSLEGGGNQPQHF.

Concerning this clone itself: The sample has other DNA sequences that encode this CDR3 too. The J gene is TRBJ2-2, the V gene TRBV18; D unclear. Germline values: CDR1 KGHSH, CDR2 LQKENI. The V end lost 3 bases, the J end lost 5 bases, and 7 bases lay between the germline ends. This CDR3 comprises 13 residues. CDR3 nucleotide sequence: TGTGCCAGCTCACCCCGTTCTACCGGGGAGCTGTTTTTT. It yields the protein CASSPRSTGELFF.

This clone has a single count. The chain employs TRBV5-1 and TRBJ1-6; no firm D call. The CDR3 runs 14 residues. V was trimmed by 0 bases and J by 10 bases, leaving 11 bases between them. Germline-derived CDR1 and CDR2 are SGHRS and YFSETQ. The CDR3 here is CASSLAWVSSPLHF. CDR3 sequence (DNA): TGCGCCAGCAGCTTGGCCTGGGTGAGCTCACCCCTCCACTTT.